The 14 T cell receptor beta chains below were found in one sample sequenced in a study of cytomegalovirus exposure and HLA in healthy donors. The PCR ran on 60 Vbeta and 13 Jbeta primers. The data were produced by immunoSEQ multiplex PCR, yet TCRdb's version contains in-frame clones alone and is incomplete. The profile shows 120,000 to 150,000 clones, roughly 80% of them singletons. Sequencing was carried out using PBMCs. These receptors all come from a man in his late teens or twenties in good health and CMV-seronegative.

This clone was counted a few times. CDR3 amino acids: CASSASGQGGYTF. The CDR3 coding sequence is TGTGCCAGCAGCGCCTCCGGACAGGGCGGCTACACCTTC. V is TRBV5-8 and J is TRBJ1-2; 8 positions match TRBD1. Germline V CDR1 and CDR2: SGHTS, YDEGEE. The CDR3 is 13 residues long. J gave up 8 bases and V 4 bases, and 7 bases lay outside the gene matches.

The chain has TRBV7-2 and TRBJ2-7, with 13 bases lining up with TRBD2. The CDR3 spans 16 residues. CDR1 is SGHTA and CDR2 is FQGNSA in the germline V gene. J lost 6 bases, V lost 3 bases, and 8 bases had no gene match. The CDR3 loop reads CASSFPRLAGGSEQYF. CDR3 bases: TGTGCCAGCAGCTTCCCCCGACTAGCGGGGGGTTCCGAGCAGTACTTC.

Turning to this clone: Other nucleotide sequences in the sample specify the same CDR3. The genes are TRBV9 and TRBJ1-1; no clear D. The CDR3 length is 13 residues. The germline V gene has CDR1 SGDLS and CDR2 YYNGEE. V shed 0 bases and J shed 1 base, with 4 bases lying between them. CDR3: CASSVGRNTEAFF. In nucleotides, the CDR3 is TGTGCCAGCAGCGTAGGGAGGAACACTGAAGCTTTCTTT.

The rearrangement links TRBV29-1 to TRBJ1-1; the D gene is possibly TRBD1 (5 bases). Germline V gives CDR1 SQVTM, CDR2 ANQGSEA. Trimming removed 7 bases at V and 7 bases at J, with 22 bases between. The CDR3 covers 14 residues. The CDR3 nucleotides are TGCAGCGCCTCCCTCCTAGCGGGGGTGGGTGAAGCTTTCTTT. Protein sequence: CSASLLAGVGEAFF.

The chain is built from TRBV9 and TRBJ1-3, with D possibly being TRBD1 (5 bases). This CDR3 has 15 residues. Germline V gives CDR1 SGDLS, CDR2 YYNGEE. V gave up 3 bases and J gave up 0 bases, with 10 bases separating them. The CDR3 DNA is TGTGCCAGCAGCGGTGACAGCTACTCTGGAAACACCATATATTTT. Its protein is CASSGDSYSGNTIYF. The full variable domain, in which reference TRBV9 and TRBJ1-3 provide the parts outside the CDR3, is DSGVTQTPKHLITATGQRVTLRCSPRSGDLSVYWYQQSLDQGLQFLIQYYNGEERAKGNILERFSAQQFPDLHSELNLSSLELGDSALYFCASSGDSYSGNTIYFGEGSWLTVV.

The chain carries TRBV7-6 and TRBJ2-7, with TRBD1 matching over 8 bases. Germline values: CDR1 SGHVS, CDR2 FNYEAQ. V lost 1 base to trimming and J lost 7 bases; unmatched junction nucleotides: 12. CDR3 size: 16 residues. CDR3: CASSLGTGTGLREQYF. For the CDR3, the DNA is TGTGCCAGCAGCTTAGGGACTGGGACAGGACTTCGGGAGCAGTACTTC.

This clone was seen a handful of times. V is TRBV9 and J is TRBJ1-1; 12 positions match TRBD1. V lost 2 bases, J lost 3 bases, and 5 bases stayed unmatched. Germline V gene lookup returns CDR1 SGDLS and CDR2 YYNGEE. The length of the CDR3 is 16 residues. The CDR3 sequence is CASSVRDRGPYTEAFF. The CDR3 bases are TGTGCCAGCAGCGTCCGGGACAGGGGGCCTTACACTGAAGCTTTCTTT.

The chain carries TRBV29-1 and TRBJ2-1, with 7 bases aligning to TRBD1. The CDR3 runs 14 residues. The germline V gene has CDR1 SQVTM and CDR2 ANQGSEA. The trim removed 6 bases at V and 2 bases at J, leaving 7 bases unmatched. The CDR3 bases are TGCAGCGTGATGACAGGGTCCGCCTACAATGAGCAGTTCTTC. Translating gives CSVMTGSAYNEQFF.

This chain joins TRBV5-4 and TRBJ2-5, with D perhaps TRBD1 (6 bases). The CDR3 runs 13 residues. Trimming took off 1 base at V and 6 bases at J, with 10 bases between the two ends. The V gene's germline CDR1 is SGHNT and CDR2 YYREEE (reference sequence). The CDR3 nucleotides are TGTGCCAGCAGCTTGCCGGGGACAAAGACCCAGTACTTC. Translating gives CASSLPGTKTQYF.

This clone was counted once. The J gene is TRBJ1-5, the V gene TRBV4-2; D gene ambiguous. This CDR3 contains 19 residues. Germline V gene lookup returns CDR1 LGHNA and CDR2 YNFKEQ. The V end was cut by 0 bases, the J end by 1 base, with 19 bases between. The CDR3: CASSQDTFVEGISNQPQHF. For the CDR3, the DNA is TGTGCCAGCAGCCAAGATACTTTTGTTGAGGGAATAAGCAATCAGCCCCAGCATTTT.

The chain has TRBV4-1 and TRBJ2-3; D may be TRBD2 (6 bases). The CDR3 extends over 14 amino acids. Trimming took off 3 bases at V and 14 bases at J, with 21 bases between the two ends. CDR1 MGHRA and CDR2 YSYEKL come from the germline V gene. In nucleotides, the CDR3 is TGCGCCAGCAGCCACATATTAGGGACTTGTGTAGGGTATTTT. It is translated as CASSHILGTCVGYF.

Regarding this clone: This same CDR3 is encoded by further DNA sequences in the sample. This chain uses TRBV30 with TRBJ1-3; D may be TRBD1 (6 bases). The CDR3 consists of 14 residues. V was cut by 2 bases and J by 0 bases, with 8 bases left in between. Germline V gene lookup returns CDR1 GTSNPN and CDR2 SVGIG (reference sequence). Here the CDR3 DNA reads TGTGCCTGGAGTAGGGGGGGCTCTGGAAACACCATATATTTT. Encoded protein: CAWSRGGSGNTIYF.

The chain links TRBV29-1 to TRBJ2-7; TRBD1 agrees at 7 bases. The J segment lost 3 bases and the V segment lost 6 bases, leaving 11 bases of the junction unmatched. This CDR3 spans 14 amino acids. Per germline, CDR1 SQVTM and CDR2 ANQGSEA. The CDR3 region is CSVLIFDRVYEQYF. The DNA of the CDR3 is TGCAGCGTGCTCATATTCGACAGGGTCTACGAGCAGTACTTC.

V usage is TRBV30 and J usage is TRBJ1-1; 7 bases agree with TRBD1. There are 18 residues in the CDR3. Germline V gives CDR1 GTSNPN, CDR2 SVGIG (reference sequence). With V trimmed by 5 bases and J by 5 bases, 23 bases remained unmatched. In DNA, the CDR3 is TGTGCCTGGGATAAAACAGGGGCGCTATCAACACTGGAAACTGAAGCTTTCTTT. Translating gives CAWDKTGALSTLETEAFF.